The TCR beta chain under discussion was sequenced for a study of T cells in Graves' hyperthyroidism and ophthalmopathy. Study observations and caveats: Most expanded thyroid clonotypes above 0.001 also appeared in blood.

This clonotype was picked up many times. As yet, its antigen is unknown. The CDR3 runs 14 residues. Germline V lookup: CDR1 GTSNPN, CDR2 SVGIG (reference sequence). V shed 3 bases and J 7 bases; nucleotides not matched to a gene: 5. Researchers took RNA transcripts and amplified the TCR beta CDR3 regions from them. The study used the HTBI primer set for a first-round RT-PCR of the TCR CDR3. Each CDR3 protein gets one entry after TCRdb re-called the multiplex PCR reads with MiXCR. This sample has approximately 210,000 distinct CDR3 sequences, with approximately 17% found just once. Criteria for exclusion of patients were uncontrolled infection, other autoimmune disease, pregnancy or lactation. Using around 10 ml of fresh peripheral blood, PBMCs were prepared.

The chain has TRBV30 and TRBJ1-6; TRBD1 matches 8 bases. Material: blood. The sequence was collected from a man aged 45-65 years with Graves' hyperthyroidism. The DNA for the CDR3 is TGTGCCTGGAGCACCGGGACAGGAAATTCACCCCTCCACTTT. This gives the protein CAWSTGTGNSPLHF.